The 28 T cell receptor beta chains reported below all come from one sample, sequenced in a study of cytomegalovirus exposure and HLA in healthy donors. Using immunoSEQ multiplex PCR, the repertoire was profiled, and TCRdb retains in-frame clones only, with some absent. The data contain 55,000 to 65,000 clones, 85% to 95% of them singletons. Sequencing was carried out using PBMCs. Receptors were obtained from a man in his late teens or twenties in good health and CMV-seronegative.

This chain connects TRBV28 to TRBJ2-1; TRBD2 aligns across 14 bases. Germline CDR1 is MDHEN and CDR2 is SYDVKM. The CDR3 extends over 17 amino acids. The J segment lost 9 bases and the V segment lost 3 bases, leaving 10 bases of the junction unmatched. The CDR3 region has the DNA TGTGCCAGCAGTTTTGCCCAGGGACTAGCGGGAGCAGGTGAGCAGTTCTTC. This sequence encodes CASSFAQGLAGAGEQFF.

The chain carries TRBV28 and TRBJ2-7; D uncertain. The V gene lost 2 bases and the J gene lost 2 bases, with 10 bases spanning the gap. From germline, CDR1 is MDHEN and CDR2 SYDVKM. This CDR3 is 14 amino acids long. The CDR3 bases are TGTGCCAGCAGTTTACGGCGGCACCCCTACGAGCAGTACTTC. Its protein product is CASSLRRHPYEQYF.

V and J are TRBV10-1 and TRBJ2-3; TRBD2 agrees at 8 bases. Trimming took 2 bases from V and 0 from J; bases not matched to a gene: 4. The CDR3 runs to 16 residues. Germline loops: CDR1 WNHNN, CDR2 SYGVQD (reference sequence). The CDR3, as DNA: TGCGCCAGCAGTGAGCTAGGCGGGGGGAGCACAGATACGCAGTATTTT. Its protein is CASSELGGGSTDTQYF.

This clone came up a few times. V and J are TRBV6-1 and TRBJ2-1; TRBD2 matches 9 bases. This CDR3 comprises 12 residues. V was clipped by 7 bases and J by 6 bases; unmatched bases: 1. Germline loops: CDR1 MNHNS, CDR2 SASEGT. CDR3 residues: CASKGLANEQFF. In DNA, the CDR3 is TGTGCCAGCAAGGGACTAGCCAATGAGCAGTTCTTC.

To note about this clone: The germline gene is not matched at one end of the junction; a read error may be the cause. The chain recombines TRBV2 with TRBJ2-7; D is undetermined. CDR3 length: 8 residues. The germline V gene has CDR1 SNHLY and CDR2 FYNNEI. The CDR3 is CASGDTNF. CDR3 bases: TGTGCCAGCGGCGATACTAACTTC. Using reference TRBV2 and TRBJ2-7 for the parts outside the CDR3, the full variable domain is EPEVTQTPSHQVTQMGQEVILRCVPISNHLYFYWYRQILGQKVEFLVSFYNNEISEKSEIFDDQFSVERPDGSNFTLKIRSTKLEDSAMYFCASGDTNFGPGTRLTVT.

DNA of the CDR3: TGCGCCAGCAGCCAAGACCTCTCTGAGTACACCGGGGAGCTGTTTTTT. It is translated as CASSQDLSEYTGELFF. The chain combines TRBV4-3 with TRBJ2-2; no clear D. Deletions cut 0 bases from V and 3 bases from J, with 11 bases between. Germline CDR1 is LGHNA and CDR2 is YSLEER. The CDR3 consists of 16 residues.

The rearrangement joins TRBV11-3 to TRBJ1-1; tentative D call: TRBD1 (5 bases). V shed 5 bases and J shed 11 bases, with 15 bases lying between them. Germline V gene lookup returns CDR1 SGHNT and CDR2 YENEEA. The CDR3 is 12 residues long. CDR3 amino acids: CASSHMGGEAFF. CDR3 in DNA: TGTGCCAGCAGCCACATGGGGGGGGAGGCTTTCTTT.

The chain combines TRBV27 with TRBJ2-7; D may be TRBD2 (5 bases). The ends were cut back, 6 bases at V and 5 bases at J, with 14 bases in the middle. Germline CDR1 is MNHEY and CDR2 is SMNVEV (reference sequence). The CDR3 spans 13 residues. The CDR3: CASSLAGPDEQYF. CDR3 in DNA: TGTGCCAGCAGCCTAGCTGGTCCGGACGAGCAGTACTTC.

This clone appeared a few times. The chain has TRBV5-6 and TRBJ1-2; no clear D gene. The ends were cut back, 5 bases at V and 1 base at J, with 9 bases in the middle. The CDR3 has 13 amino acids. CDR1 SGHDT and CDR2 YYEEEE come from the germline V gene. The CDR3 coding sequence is TGTGCCAGCAGAGCGGGCCATAACTATGGCTACACCTTC. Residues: CASRAGHNYGYTF.

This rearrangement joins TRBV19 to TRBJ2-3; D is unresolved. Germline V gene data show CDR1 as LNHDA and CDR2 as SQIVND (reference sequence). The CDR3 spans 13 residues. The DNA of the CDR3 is TGTGCTACTAACCCTTCGACGGCAGATACGCAGTATTTT. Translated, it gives CATNPSTADTQYF.

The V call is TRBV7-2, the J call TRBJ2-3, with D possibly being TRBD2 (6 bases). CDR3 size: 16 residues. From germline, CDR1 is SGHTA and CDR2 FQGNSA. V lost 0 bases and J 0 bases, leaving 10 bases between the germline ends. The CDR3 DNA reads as TGTGCCAGCAGCTTAGCTGCGGGGTGGAGCACAGATACGCAGTATTTT. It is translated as CASSLAAGWSTDTQYF.

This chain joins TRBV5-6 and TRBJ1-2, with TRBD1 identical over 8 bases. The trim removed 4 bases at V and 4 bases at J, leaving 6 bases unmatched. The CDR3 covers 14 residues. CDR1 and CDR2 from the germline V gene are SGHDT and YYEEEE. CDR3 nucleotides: TGTGCCAGCAGCCAGGACAGGGCCTCCTATGGCTACACCTTC. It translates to CASSQDRASYGYTF.

CDR3 nucleotide sequence: TGTGCCAGCAGTCACGACCCGGAAACAGGGACAACTAATGAAAAACTGTTTTTT. This gives the protein CASSHDPETGTTNEKLFF. The rearrangement links TRBV27 to TRBJ1-4, with D maybe TRBD1 (6 bases). V lost 5 bases and J lost 0, with 19 bases in between. From germline, CDR1 is MNHEY and CDR2 SMNVEV (reference sequence). This CDR3 has 18 residues.

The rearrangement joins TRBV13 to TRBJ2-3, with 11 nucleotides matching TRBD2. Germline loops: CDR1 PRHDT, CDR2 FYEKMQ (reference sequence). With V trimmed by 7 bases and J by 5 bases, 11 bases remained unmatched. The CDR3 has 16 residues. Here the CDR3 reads CASTFGTSGFRDTQYF. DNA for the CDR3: TGTGCCAGCACCTTCGGGACTAGCGGTTTTCGAGATACGCAGTATTTT. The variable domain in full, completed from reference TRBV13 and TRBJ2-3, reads AAGVIQSPRHLIKEKRETATLKCYPIPRHDTVYWYQQGPGQDPQFLISFYEKMQSDKGSIPDRFSAQQFSDYHSELNMSSLELGDSALYFCASTFGTSGFRDTQYFGPGTRLTVL.

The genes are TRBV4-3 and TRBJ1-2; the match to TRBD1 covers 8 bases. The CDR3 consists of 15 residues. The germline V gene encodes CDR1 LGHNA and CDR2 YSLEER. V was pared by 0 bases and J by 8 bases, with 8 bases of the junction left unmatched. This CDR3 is CASSQDLTGVKGYTF. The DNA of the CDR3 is TGCGCCAGCAGCCAAGATCTGACAGGGGTGAAGGGCTACACCTTC.

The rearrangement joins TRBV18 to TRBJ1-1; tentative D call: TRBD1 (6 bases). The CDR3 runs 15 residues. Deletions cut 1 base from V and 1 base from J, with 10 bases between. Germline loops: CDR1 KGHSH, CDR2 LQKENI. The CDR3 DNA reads TGTGCCAGCTCACCACGCCAGGGGTCGAACACTGAAGCTTTCTTT. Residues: CASSPRQGSNTEAFF.

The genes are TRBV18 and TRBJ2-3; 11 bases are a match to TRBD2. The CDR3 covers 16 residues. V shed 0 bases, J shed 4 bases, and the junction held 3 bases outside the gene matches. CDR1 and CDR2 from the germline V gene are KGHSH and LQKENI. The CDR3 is CASSPPGLAEPDTQYF. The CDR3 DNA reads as TGTGCCAGCTCACCACCGGGACTAGCGGAACCAGATACGCAGTATTTT.

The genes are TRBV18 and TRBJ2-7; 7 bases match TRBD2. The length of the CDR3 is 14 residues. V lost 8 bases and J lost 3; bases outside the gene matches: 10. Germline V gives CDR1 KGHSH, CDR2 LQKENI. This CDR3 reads CASTNLAANYEQYF. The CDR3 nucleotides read TGTGCCAGCACGAATCTAGCGGCCAACTACGAGCAGTACTTC.

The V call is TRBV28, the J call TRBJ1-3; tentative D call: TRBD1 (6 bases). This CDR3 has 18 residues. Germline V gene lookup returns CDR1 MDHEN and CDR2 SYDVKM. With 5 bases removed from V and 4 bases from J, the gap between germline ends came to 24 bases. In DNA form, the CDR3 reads TGTGCCAGCAGTACCATCCGACAGGACCTTTCAGGAGGAAACACCATATATTTT. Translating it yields CASSTIRQDLSGGNTIYF.

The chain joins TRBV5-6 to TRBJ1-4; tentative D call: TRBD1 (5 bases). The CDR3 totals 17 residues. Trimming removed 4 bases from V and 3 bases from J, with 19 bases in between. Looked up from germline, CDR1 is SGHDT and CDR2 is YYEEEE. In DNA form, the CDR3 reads TGTGCCAGCAGCCCACAGGCGACACTAAATTCTAATGAAAAACTGTTTTTT. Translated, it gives CASSPQATLNSNEKLFF.

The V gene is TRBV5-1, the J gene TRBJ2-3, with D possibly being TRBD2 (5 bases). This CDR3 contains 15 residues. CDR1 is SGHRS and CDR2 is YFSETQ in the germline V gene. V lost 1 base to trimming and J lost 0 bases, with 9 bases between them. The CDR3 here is CASSLFGESTDTQYF. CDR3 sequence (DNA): TGCGCCAGCAGCTTGTTTGGGGAGAGCACAGATACGCAGTATTTT. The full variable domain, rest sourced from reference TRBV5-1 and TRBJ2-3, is KAGVTQTPRYLIKTRGQQVTLSCSPISGHRSVSWYQQTPGQGLQFLFEYFSETQRNKGNFPGRFSGRQFSNSRSEMNVSTLELGDSALYLCASSLFGESTDTQYFGPGTRLTVL.

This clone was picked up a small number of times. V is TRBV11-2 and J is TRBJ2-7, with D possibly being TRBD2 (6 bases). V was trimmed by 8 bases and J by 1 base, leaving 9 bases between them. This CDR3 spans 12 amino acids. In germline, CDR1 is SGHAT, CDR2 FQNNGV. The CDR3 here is CASVGRSYEQYF. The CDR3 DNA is TGTGCCAGCGTCGGGAGATCCTACGAGCAGTACTTC.

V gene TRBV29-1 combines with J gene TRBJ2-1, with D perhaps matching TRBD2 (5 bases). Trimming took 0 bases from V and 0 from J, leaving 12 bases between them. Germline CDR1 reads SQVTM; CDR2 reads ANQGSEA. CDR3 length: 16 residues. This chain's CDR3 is CSVEDPQRSSYNEQFF. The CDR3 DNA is TGCAGCGTTGAAGATCCCCAGCGGAGCTCCTACAATGAGCAGTTCTTC.

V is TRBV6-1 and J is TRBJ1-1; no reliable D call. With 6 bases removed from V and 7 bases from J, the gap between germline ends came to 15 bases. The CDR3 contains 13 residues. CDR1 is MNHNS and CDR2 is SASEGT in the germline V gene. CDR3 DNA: TGTGCCAGCAGCGAATCGGAACAGAGTGAAGCTTTCTTT. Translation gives CASSESEQSEAFF.

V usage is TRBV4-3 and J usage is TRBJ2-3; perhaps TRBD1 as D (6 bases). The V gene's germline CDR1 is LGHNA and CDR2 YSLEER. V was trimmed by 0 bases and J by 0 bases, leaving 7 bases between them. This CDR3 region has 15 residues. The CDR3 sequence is CASSQDRGSTDTQYF. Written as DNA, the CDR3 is TGCGCCAGCAGCCAAGACAGGGGAAGCACAGATACGCAGTATTTT.

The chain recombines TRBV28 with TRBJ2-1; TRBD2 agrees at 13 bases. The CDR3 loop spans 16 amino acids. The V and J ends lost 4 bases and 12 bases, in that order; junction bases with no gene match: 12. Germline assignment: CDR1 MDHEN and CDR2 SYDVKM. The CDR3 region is CASSSHGGTSGARQFF. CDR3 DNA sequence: TGTGCCAGCAGTTCTCACGGGGGGACTAGCGGGGCCAGGCAGTTCTTC.

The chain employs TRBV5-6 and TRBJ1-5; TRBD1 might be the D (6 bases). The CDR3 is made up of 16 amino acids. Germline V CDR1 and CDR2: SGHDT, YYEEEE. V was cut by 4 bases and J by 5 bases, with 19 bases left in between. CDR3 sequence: CASSTFGGAQDQPQHF. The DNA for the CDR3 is TGTGCCAGCAGCACATTCGGGGGGGCGCAGGATCAGCCCCAGCATTTT.

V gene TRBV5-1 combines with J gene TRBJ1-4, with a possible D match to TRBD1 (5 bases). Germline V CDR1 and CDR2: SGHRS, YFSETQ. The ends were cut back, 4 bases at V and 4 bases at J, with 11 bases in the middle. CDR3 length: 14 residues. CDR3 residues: CASSPGLHNEKLFF. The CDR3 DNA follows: TGCGCCAGCAGCCCGGGACTGCATAATGAAAAACTGTTTTTT.